These 27 T cell receptor beta chains share one sample of origin, sequenced in a study of a mutant IDH1 vaccine in newly diagnosed glioma. These receptors are not linked to any known antigen. Sequencing was performed with immunoSEQ multiplex PCR; in TCRdb, only in-frame clones are kept and a portion is missing. The table includes approximately 58,000 clones, roughly four fifths detected once. Time point specified: week 47, end of study. In the vaccine, a single dose held 300 ug of the mutant IDH1 20-mer peptide, along with topical imiquimod. The sequences come from PBMCs, collected from a glioma patient whose treatment included an IDH1 peptide vaccine. These receptors originate from a man between 25 and 39 years old with glioma.

The chain employs TRBV19 and TRBJ2-6; the D gene is possibly TRBD2 (5 bases). Between the trimmed V and J ends, which lost 1 base and 4 bases, there was a span of 11 bases. From germline, CDR1 is LNHDA and CDR2 SQIVND (reference sequence). The length of the CDR3 is 16 residues. The CDR3 DNA sequence: TGTGCCAGTAGTATAGGGAGGCTCTCGGGGGCCAACGTCCTGACTTTC. Translated, it gives CASSIGRLSGANVLTF.

This clone was observed once. The chain couples TRBV27 to TRBJ1-1, with 9 bases that match TRBD1. In germline, CDR1 is MNHEY, CDR2 SMNVEV (reference sequence). The CDR3 contains 16 residues. V lost 3 bases and J lost 5; bases outside the gene matches: 10. The chain's CDR3 is CASSLFRTGEVTEAFF. The CDR3 nucleotides read TGTGCCAGCAGTTTGTTCAGGACAGGGGAAGTGACTGAAGCTTTCTTT.

The rearrangement joins TRBV5-4 to TRBJ1-2; 8 bases line up with TRBD1. Germline trimming cut 4 bases from V and 0 bases from J; bases unmatched to any gene: 11. Per the germline V gene, CDR1 is SGHNT and CDR2 is YYREEE (reference sequence). The CDR3 contains 17 residues. The CDR3 DNA is TGTGCCAGCAGCCTAATTACAGGGGGAAGAGCTAACTATGGCTACACCTTC. Amino acid sequence: CASSLITGGRANYGYTF.

This chain connects TRBV27 to TRBJ2-7; 8 bases align to TRBD1. J lost 2 bases, V lost 6 bases, and 6 bases had no gene match. The CDR3 spans 14 residues. Germline loops: CDR1 MNHEY, CDR2 SMNVEV (reference sequence). The CDR3 sequence is CASRSQGVPYEQYF. CDR3 DNA: TGTGCCAGCAGATCACAGGGGGTTCCCTACGAGCAGTACTTC.

This clone was found once. The chain joins TRBV6-5 to TRBJ1-5, with D maybe TRBD1 (5 bases). V dropped 0 bases and J dropped 7 bases, with 13 bases sitting between them. Germline values: CDR1 MNHEY, CDR2 SVGAGI. The CDR3 sequence is 15 residues long. In nucleotides, the CDR3 is TGTGCCAGCAGTTACTCCGGGGGGGAACGGCAGCCCCAGCATTTT. As protein: CASSYSGGERQPQHF.

The chain links TRBV30 to TRBJ2-3; TRBD2 aligns across 10 bases. The germline gives CDR1 GTSNPN, CDR2 SVGIG (reference sequence). Trimming removed 4 bases from V and 5 bases from J; junction bases left unmatched: 9. This CDR3 is built from 15 residues. The CDR3 DNA reads as TGTGCCTGGAACCTCCTAGCGGGGGCTGGAGATACGCAGTATTTT. Translating gives CAWNLLAGAGDTQYF.

The rearrangement joins TRBV2 to TRBJ2-3; a weak D match, TRBD2 (6 bases). The CDR3 has 15 residues. Looked up from germline, CDR1 is SNHLY and CDR2 is FYNNEI. Between the trimmed V and J ends, which lost 4 bases and 0 bases, there was a span of 11 bases. The DNA of the CDR3 is TGTGCCAGCAGTGGGAATGGGGGGAGCACAGATACGCAGTATTTT. Translated, it gives CASSGNGGSTDTQYF.

The chain carries TRBV5-8 and TRBJ2-3, with 10 nucleotides matching TRBD1. CDR3 length: 16 residues. Germline CDR1 SGHTS, CDR2 YDEGEE. The V segment lost 3 bases and the J segment 3 bases; nucleotides outside the gene matches: 7. The CDR3 is CASSSGTGVPTDTQYF. As DNA, the CDR3 is TGTGCCAGCAGCTCCGGGACAGGGGTCCCTACAGATACGCAGTATTTT. Together with reference TRBV5-8 and TRBJ2-3, the CDR3 gives the full variable domain: EAGVTQSPTHLIKTRGQQATLRCSPISGHTSVYWYQQALGLGLQFLLWYDEGEERNRGNFPPRFSGRQFPNYSSELNVNALELEDSALYLCASSSGTGVPTDTQYFGPGTRLTVL.

This clone was detected only a few times. The chain carries TRBV6-1 and TRBJ1-5; D gene unclear. The length of the CDR3 is 12 residues. Germline V gives CDR1 MNHNS, CDR2 SASEGT. Trimming shortened V by 2 bases and J by 5 bases, and 4 bases separated the two germline ends. The CDR3, as DNA: TGTGCCAGCAGTGAATGGGATCAGCCCCAGCATTTT. Translation: CASSEWDQPQHF.

The chain recombines TRBV6-1 with TRBJ1-6; TRBD1 might be the D (5 bases). Between the trimmed V and J ends, which lost 4 bases and 8 bases, there was a span of 9 bases. The CDR3 runs to 13 residues. Germline V CDR1 and CDR2: MNHNS, SASEGT. Written as DNA, the CDR3 is TGTGCCAGCAGTGTTGAAGGGGATTCACCCCTCCACTTT. Translated, it gives CASSVEGDSPLHF.

This rearrangement joins TRBV7-9 to TRBJ2-2, with D tentatively TRBD1 (5 bases). This CDR3 contains 16 residues. The germline V gene has CDR1 SEHNR and CDR2 FQNEAQ (reference sequence). Trimming took off 5 bases at V and 1 base at J, with 14 bases between the two ends. The CDR3 loop is CASSRPDRENTGELFF. CDR3 DNA: TGTGCCAGCAGCAGACCCGACAGAGAGAACACCGGGGAGCTGTTTTTT.

This clone was picked up a small number of times. The rearrangement uses TRBV29-1 and TRBJ1-1; no definite D call. V lost 6 bases to trimming and J lost 7 bases, with 15 bases between them. The CDR3 spans 12 residues. Germline assignment: CDR1 SQVTM and CDR2 ANQGSEA. The CDR3 nucleotides read TGCAGCGTCAGCAGGAATTGGGGTGAAGCTTTCTTT. Protein product: CSVSRNWGEAFF.

The chain carries TRBV18 and TRBJ2-5, with 7 positions matching TRBD2. In germline, CDR1 is KGHSH, CDR2 LQKENI. The CDR3 loop spans 17 amino acids. The junction had 11 bases not matched to a gene; V was cut back by 3 bases and J by 1 base. The DNA for the CDR3 is TGTGCCAGCTCACCGCAGGGTGCCGCTAGCGGCCAAGAGACCCAGTACTTC. It encodes CASSPQGAASGQETQYF.

This clone was seen only a few times. The chain combines TRBV20-1 with TRBJ2-1; possibly TRBD2 for D (6 bases). From germline, CDR1 is DFQATT and CDR2 SNEGSKA (reference sequence). Trimming cost V 6 bases and J 11 bases, with 14 bases left between them. CDR3 length equals 11 residues. CDR3 DNA sequence: TGCAGTGCCCCGTGGGGGGTAAAGCAGTTCTTC. This encodes CSAPWGVKQFF.

The chain uses TRBV19 and TRBJ1-5; tentatively, D is TRBD1 (5 bases). Trimming took off 5 bases at V and 0 bases at J, with 26 bases between the two ends. Germline values: CDR1 LNHDA, CDR2 SQIVND (reference sequence). There are 20 residues in the CDR3. Here the CDR3 DNA reads TGTGCCAGTAGTGCCCCCCTGGGGGATGGCGGACGGAATAGCAATCAGCCCCAGCATTTT. It translates to CASSAPLGDGGRNSNQPQHF.

V is TRBV20-1 and J is TRBJ2-1; D unclear. The V gene lost 5 bases and the J gene lost 4 bases, with 6 bases spanning the gap. CDR3 length: 11 residues. The germline CDR1 and CDR2 sequences are DFQATT and SNEGSKA (reference sequence). Here the CDR3 reads CSAPVYNEQFF. In nucleotides, the CDR3 is TGCAGTGCTCCCGTGTACAATGAGCAGTTCTTC.

The chain uses TRBV1 and TRBJ2-3; the DNA was not compared with TRBD2, the D call given in the table. TRBV1 counts as a pseudogene. The CDR3 has 13 residues. CDR3 loop: CTSSQTGVDTQYF. The CDR3 coding sequence is TGCACCAGCAGCCAGACGGGAGTAGATACGCAGTATTTT.

The V call is TRBV5-6, the J call TRBJ2-3; tentatively, D is TRBD2 (6 bases). Deletions cut 2 bases from V and 0 bases from J, with 16 bases between. This CDR3 is 17 amino acids long. Germline loops: CDR1 SGHDT, CDR2 YYEEEE. The CDR3 sequence: CASSFAGPLASTDTQYF. The CDR3, as DNA: TGTGCCAGCAGCTTCGCGGGGCCCTTAGCTAGCACAGATACGCAGTATTTT.

This clone was counted a single time. The chain employs TRBV5-8 and TRBJ1-2; the match to TRBD1 covers 7 bases. The J segment lost 4 bases and the V segment lost 0 bases, leaving 6 bases of the junction unmatched. The CDR3 runs 15 residues. Germline V gives CDR1 SGHTS, CDR2 YDEGEE. DNA for the CDR3: TGTGCCAGCAGCTTGGAGGCAGGGGGTTCCTATGGCTACACCTTC. Its translation is CASSLEAGGSYGYTF. The whole variable domain, filled in from reference TRBV5-8 and TRBJ1-2, reads EAGVTQSPTHLIKTRGQQATLRCSPISGHTSVYWYQQALGLGLQFLLWYDEGEERNRGNFPPRFSGRQFPNYSSELNVNALELEDSALYLCASSLEAGGSYGYTFGSGTRLTVV.

This chain links TRBV18 with TRBJ2-5; no definite D call. The CDR3 length is 12 residues. V lost 2 bases and J lost 5, with 6 bases in between. Germline V gene lookup returns CDR1 KGHSH and CDR2 LQKENI. The CDR3 region has the DNA TGTGCCAGCTCACCAAGCCGGGAGACCCAGTACTTC. Protein product: CASSPSRETQYF.

V is TRBV5-4 and J is TRBJ1-3; a weak D match, TRBD1 (5 bases). V lost 9 bases to trimming and J lost 4 bases, with 14 bases between them. This CDR3 contains 13 residues. From germline, CDR1 is SGHNT and CDR2 YYREEE (reference sequence). CDR3 in amino acids: CATYRSGGNTIYF. In nucleotides, the CDR3 is TGTGCCACCTACAGGTCGGGAGGAAACACCATATATTTT.

The chain employs TRBV9 and TRBJ2-3, with D perhaps matching TRBD1 or TRBD2 (7 bases each). Trimming shortened V by 3 bases and J by 2 bases, and 22 bases separated the two germline ends. Germline CDR1 reads SGDLS; CDR2 reads YYNGEE. CDR3 length: 18 residues. CDR3 sequence (DNA): TGTGCCAGCAGCGACGGAGGGGGCGGGGGACGAGACACAGATACGCAGTATTTT. Protein product: CASSDGGGGGRDTDTQYF. The full variable domain, completed using reference TRBV9 and TRBJ2-3, is DSGVTQTPKHLITATGQRVTLRCSPRSGDLSVYWYQQSLDQGLQFLIQYYNGEERAKGNILERFSAQQFPDLHSELNLSSLELGDSALYFCASSDGGGGGRDTDTQYFGPGTRLTVL.

This clone was observed a few times. This chain connects TRBV7-6 to TRBJ1-5, with TRBD1 identical over 7 bases. The CDR3 spans 16 residues. Trimming removed 1 base from V and 4 bases from J; junction bases left unmatched: 7. CDR1 and CDR2 (germline): SGHVS, FNYEAQ. CDR3 protein: CASSLEETGSNQPQHF. The CDR3, as DNA: TGTGCCAGCAGCTTAGAGGAGACAGGGTCTAATCAGCCCCAGCATTTT.

This rearrangement joins TRBV5-5 to TRBJ1-5, with 8 bases identical to TRBD1. This CDR3 has 15 residues. V lost 4 bases and J lost 3; bases outside the gene matches: 6. Germline V gene sequence: CDR1 SGHKS, CDR2 YYEKEE (reference sequence). The CDR3 DNA reads as TGTGCCAGCAGCGTCGGGACAGGCTACAATCAGCCCCAGCATTTT. It specifies CASSVGTGYNQPQHF.

The CDR3 protein is CASSLAQNTEAFF. CDR3 coding DNA: TGCGCCAGCAGCTTAGCACAGAACACTGAAGCTTTCTTT. The chain has TRBV5-1 and TRBJ1-1; D unresolved. The CDR3 covers 13 residues. Per the germline V gene, CDR1 is SGHRS and CDR2 is YFSETQ. V lost 2 bases and J lost 1, with 6 bases in between.

The rearrangement links TRBV7-6 to TRBJ1-6; D not resolved. The CDR3 covers 15 residues. The V end lost 5 bases, the J end lost 9 bases, and 17 bases lay between the germline ends. Germline-derived CDR1 and CDR2 are SGHVS and FNYEAQ. DNA of the CDR3: TGTGCCAGCAGCCCCTTTACTCAGACCACTTCACCCCTCCACTTT. Amino acid sequence: CASSPFTQTTSPLHF.

This rearrangement joins TRBV5-1 to TRBJ2-3; D perhaps matches TRBD1 (5 bases). The V end was cut by 6 bases, the J end by 3 bases, with 8 bases between. The CDR3 contains 12 residues. Per germline, CDR1 SGHRS and CDR2 YFSETQ. The CDR3 protein is CASKGATDTQYF. DNA for the CDR3: TGCGCCAGCAAAGGGGCAACAGATACGCAGTATTTT.